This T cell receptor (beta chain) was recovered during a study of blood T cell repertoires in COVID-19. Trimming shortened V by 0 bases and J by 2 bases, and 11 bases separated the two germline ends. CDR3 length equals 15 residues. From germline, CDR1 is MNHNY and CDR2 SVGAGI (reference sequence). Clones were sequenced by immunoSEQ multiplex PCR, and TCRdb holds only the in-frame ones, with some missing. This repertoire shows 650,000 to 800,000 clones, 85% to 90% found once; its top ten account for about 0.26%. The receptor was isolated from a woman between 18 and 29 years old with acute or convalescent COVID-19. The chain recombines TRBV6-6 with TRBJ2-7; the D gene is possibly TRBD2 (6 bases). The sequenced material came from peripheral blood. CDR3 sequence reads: CASSYSGLITYEQYF. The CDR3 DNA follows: TGTGCCAGCAGTTACTCGGGACTCATCACCTACGAGCAGTACTTC.